The 14 T cell receptor beta chains given below trace back to one sample, sequenced in a study of T cells in Graves' hyperthyroidism and ophthalmopathy. RNA transcripts yielded amplified TCR beta CDR3 regions. First-round RT-PCR of the TCR CDR3 relied on the HTBI primer set. Using its own MiXCR run on the multiplex PCR reads, TCRdb lists one record per CDR3 protein. The sample has hundreds of thousands of distinct CDR3 sequences; 40% to 55% are singletons. Material for sequencing was peripheral blood or thyroid tissue (not recorded which). The receptor source for this set is an adult man with Graves' disease, either hyperthyroidism or ophthalmopathy (not recorded which).

The chain uses TRBV7-6 and TRBJ2-7; 8 nucleotides agree with TRBD2. Germline V gives CDR1 SGHVS, CDR2 FNYEAQ. This CDR3 region has 13 residues. V dropped 3 bases and J dropped 5; count of bases not matched to a gene: 3. CDR3: CASSLTSAHEQYF. The CDR3, as DNA: TGTGCCAGCAGCTTGACTAGCGCCCACGAGCAGTACTTC.

Ten or more counts support this clonotype. The chain joins TRBV7-9 to TRBJ1-6, with no clear D. Germline loops: CDR1 SEHNR, CDR2 FQNEAQ (reference sequence). CDR3 length: 14 residues. The germline V and J ends were trimmed by 1 base and 4 bases, with 5 bases remaining between them. CDR3 loop: CASSLEQYNSPLHF. The CDR3 coding sequence is TGTGCCAGCAGCTTAGAACAATATAATTCACCCCTCCACTTT. The full variable domain, with the rest looked up from reference TRBV7-9 and TRBJ1-6, is DTGVSQNPRHKITKRGQNVTFRCDPISEHNRLYWYRQTLGQGPEFLTYFQNEAQLEKSRLLSDRFSAERPKGSFSTLEIQRTEQGDSAMYLCASSLEQYNSPLHFGNGTRLTVT.

The sample holds a few counts of this clonotype. The CDR3 sequence: CASSLGPDDYGYTF. As DNA, the CDR3 is TGCGCCAGCAGCTTGGGACCTGATGATTATGGCTACACCTTC. The V gene is TRBV5-1, the J gene TRBJ1-2; the D is unclear. Germline CDR1 SGHRS, CDR2 YFSETQ. The CDR3 sequence is 14 residues long. Trimming cost V 0 bases and J 5 bases, with 11 bases left between them.

Remarks on this clonotype: Since a much larger clone is just one base distant, this may be a read error. V usage is TRBV6-5 and J usage is TRBJ1-2, with D hard to call. The CDR3 spans 13 residues. The germline V gene has CDR1 MNHEY and CDR2 SVGAGI. The CDR3 loop reads CASSESHNYGYTF. DNA for the CDR3: TGCGCCAGCAGTGAGTCCCACAACTATGGCTACACCTTC.

The V and J genes are TRBV24-1 and TRBJ2-7, with D maybe TRBD2 (6 bases). CDR3 length: 13 residues. Germline V gives CDR1 KGHDR, CDR2 SFDVKD. Trimming cost V 3 bases and J 12 bases, with 17 bases left between them. As DNA, the CDR3 is TGTGCCACCAGTGATACCCGGAGGGGAAGTATGTACTTC. This translates into CATSDTRRGSMYF.

With respect to this clonotype: This clone may be a read error of a much larger clone one base away. As the CDR3 is not closed by the conserved phenylalanine or tryptophan, this likely results from a read error. The chain joins TRBV29-1 to TRBJ2-7, with D unresolved. Germline assignment: CDR1 SQVTM and CDR2 ANQGSEA. The CDR3 is made up of 12 amino acids. The germline V and J ends were trimmed by 6 bases and 7 bases, with 16 bases remaining between them. The CDR3 nucleotides read TGCAGCGTCCTCCACAGACAACGAGAGCAGTACCTC. This encodes CSVLHRQREQYL.

The chain uses TRBV10-3 and TRBJ1-1; TRBD1 agrees at 7 bases. CDR3 size: 16 residues. Trimming removed 10 bases from V and 4 bases from J; junction bases left unmatched: 18. Germline V gives CDR1 ENHRY, CDR2 SYGVKD. The CDR3 nucleotides read TGTGCCAGCACCCAACCGACAGGGAGTGAATTCACTGAAGCTTTCTTT. Translation gives CASTQPTGSEFTEAFF.

The sample holds a few counts of this clonotype. The chain is built from TRBV10-3 and TRBJ2-7; unclear D gene. The V gene lost 6 bases and the J gene lost 3 bases, with 9 bases spanning the gap. Germline values: CDR1 ENHRY, CDR2 SYGVKD. The CDR3 has 12 amino acids. CDR3 region: CAIRQRVYEQYF. CDR3 sequence (DNA): TGTGCCATCAGGCAACGAGTCTACGAGCAGTACTTC.

On this clonotype: The CDR3 ends on some other residue instead of the conserved phenylalanine or tryptophan, so this is likely a read error. The chain recombines TRBV2 with TRBJ1-6; D is possibly TRBD1 (5 bases). Trimming cost V 6 bases and J 7 bases, with 13 bases left between them. Germline V CDR1 and CDR2: SNHLY, FYNNEI. The CDR3 is 14 amino acids. The CDR3 loop is CASRGVTGNSPLHL. The CDR3 nucleotides are TGTGCCAGCAGAGGGGTTACGGGGAATTCACCCCTCCACCTT.

Notes on this clonotype: The junction shows a germline mismatch at one end, possibly a read error. The chain carries TRBV9 and TRBJ2-6; D remains unclear. From germline, CDR1 is SGDLS and CDR2 YYNGEE. This CDR3 has 12 residues. CDR3 region: CASSVDANTEAF. In nucleotides, the CDR3 is TGTGCCAGCAGCGTGGACGCGAACACTGAAGCTTTC.

To note about this clonotype: One junction end does not reproduce the germline sequence, and a read error may be involved. J is TRBJ1-1 and V is TRBV10-3, with 7 bases identical to TRBD1. Germline V lookup: CDR1 ENHRY, CDR2 SYGVKD. The CDR3 extends over 14 amino acids. The CDR3 loop is CASSHDRVGTEAFF. The CDR3 DNA follows: TGTGCCAGCAGTCATGACAGGGTTGGCACTGAAGCTTTCTTT.

The chain is built from TRBV2 and TRBJ2-5; 7 nucleotides match TRBD2. Per the germline V gene, CDR1 is SNHLY and CDR2 is FYNNEI. This CDR3 comprises 14 residues. Trimming removed 6 bases from V and 9 bases from J; junction bases left unmatched: 13. This CDR3 is CASSMRTSRTAQYF. CDR3 coding DNA: TGTGCCAGCAGCATGAGGACTAGTCGAACGGCCCAGTACTTC.

Comment on this clonotype: Just one base apart from a much larger clone, this may be a read error. The V and J genes are TRBV24-1 and TRBJ1-2; possible D gene TRBD1, 5 bases. V was shortened by 1 base and J by 3 bases, with 8 bases between the two germline ends. The germline V gene has CDR1 KGHDR and CDR2 SFDVKD. CDR3 size: 14 residues. For the CDR3, the DNA is TGTGCCACCAGTGATTTACTCAGGGACTATGGCTACACCTTC. Its protein is CATSDLLRDYGYTF.

The gene calls are TRBV11-1 and TRBJ2-7, with D possibly called TRBD1 or TRBD2 (5 bases each). Germline CDR1 reads SGHAT; CDR2 reads FQDESV (reference sequence). Trimming stripped 5 bases from V and 7 bases from J, with 21 bases between. The CDR3 loop spans 15 amino acids. The CDR3 DNA reads TGTGCCAGCAGCCCTCTAGGACATACGGGGCGTGAGCAGTACTTC. Encoded protein: CASSPLGHTGREQYF.